These T cell receptor beta chains were read from a single sample in a study of identifying expanded T cells in peripheral blood. Assay: immunoSEQ multiplex PCR; the TCRdb copy retains only in-frame clones and omits some. This table holds 90,000 to 100,000 clones, 88% found once. The sample comprised blood. The receptors here all came from a person aged 18 to 70 in good health. The CDR3 runs from the conserved cysteine through the conserved F or W. A D gene is named only where the DNA matches it firmly. Clone sizes are given selectively: once, few, many, or a class where the clone is expanded.

TGTGCCAGCTTTCGGGAGGTGTCCTACGAGCAGTACTTC | CASFREVSYEQYF | TRBV25-1 | NA | TRBJ2-7 | TRBD2
TGCGCCAGCAGCGGACGACAGCCCGCTCAAGAGACCCAGTACTTC | CASSGRQPAQETQYF | TRBV5-1 | NA | TRBJ2-5 | NA
TGTGCCAGCAGTCCGCCCTGTGGCTACACCTTC | CASSPPCGYTF | TRBV21-1 | NA | TRBJ1-2 | NA
TGTGCCAGCAGTTCGGTAACGGGGGGAGCCTACGAGCAGTACTTC | CASSSVTGGAYEQYF | TRBV6-5 | few | TRBJ2-7 | TRBD2
TGTGCCTGGAGGTTATACAGGGACACTGAAGCTTTCTTT | CAWRLYRDTEAFF | TRBV30 | NA | TRBJ1-1 | NA
TGTGCCAGCAGTGGGAATCAGCCCCAGCATTTT | CASSGNQPQHF | TRBV6-1 | NA | TRBJ1-5 | NA
TGTGCCAGCAGCGTAGGCGGCGGCCCGAATGAAAAACTGTTTTTT | CASSVGGGPNEKLFF | TRBV9 | NA | TRBJ1-4 | NA
TGTGCCAGCAGCTCACCTGGAGCCTCTGGAAACACCATATATTTT | CASSSPGASGNTIYF | TRBV7-9 | NA | TRBJ1-3 | NA
TGCGCCAGCAGCCAAGAAGCGCGCAGCAATCAGCCCCAGCATTTT | CASSQEARSNQPQHF | TRBV4-3 | NA | TRBJ1-5 | NA
TGTGCCAGCAGTCCGCGGAAATATGGCTACACCTTC | CASSPRKYGYTF | TRBV7-3 | NA | TRBJ1-2 | NA
TGTGCCATCAGTTGGACAGGGCCTACAGATGAGCAGTTCTTC | CAISWTGPTDEQFF | TRBV10-3 | NA | TRBJ2-1 | TRBD1
TGTGCCAGCAGTTTATTGATGGTCAGGGGTGGCACTGAAGCTTTCTTT | CASSLLMVRGGTEAFF | TRBV28 | NA | TRBJ1-1 | NA
TGTGCCAGCAGCGTAGTGCGAAGGGCGCCCTACAATGAGCAGTTCTTC | CASSVVRRAPYNEQFF | TRBV9 | NA | TRBJ2-1 | NA
TGTGCCAGCAGCCCAAGACAGGGGGCTGAAAAACTGTTTTTT | CASSPRQGAEKLFF | TRBV7-9 | NA | TRBJ1-4 | TRBD1
TGTGCTAGTGGTCCCCCAAACCCGACTGCCAATGAGCAGTTCTTC | CASGPPNPTANEQFF | TRBV12-5 | NA | TRBJ2-1 | NA
TGCGCCAGCAGTGAGTCGATACAGCGGGGGGGCCTTGATGAGCAGTTCTTC | CASSESIQRGGLDEQFF | TRBV10-1 | NA | TRBJ2-1 | TRBD2
TGTGCCATCAGTGAGGAAGGGACAGGGGTAGACGAGCAGTACTTC | CAISEEGTGVDEQYF | TRBV10-3 | NA | TRBJ2-7 | TRBD1
TGCAGCGTTGAAGATGCCACAGGTTCCCCCCGCACAGATACGCAGTATTTT | CSVEDATGSPRTDTQYF | TRBV29-1 | NA | TRBJ2-3 | NA
TGCGCCAGCAGTAGGACAGTCAGTAGCAATCAGCCCCAGCATTTT | CASSRTVSSNQPQHF | TRBV10-2 | once | TRBJ1-5 | NA
TGTGCCAGTAGTAGCCGTCAAGTAGCAACTAATGAAAAACTGTTTTTT | CASSSRQVATNEKLFF | TRBV19 | NA | TRBJ1-4 | NA